The 18 T cell receptor beta chains listed next were all sequenced from one sample in a study of blood T cell repertoires in COVID-19. Clones were sequenced by immunoSEQ multiplex PCR, and TCRdb holds only the in-frame ones, with some missing. This sample yields 200,000 to 250,000 clones, of which 70% to 90% are seen a single time; about 15% belongs to the top ten. Sequencing used PBMCs or T cells enriched from blood (not recorded which). The receptor source for this set is a woman in her forties or fifties with acute COVID-19.

This clone was seen a single time. The rearrangement links TRBV7-2 to TRBJ2-7; D possibly corresponds to TRBD1 (6 bases). The germline V gene encodes CDR1 SGHTA and CDR2 FQGNSA. The germline V and J ends were trimmed by 5 bases and 1 base, with 12 bases remaining between them. This CDR3 has 14 residues. The CDR3 protein is CASSVNRDSYEQYF. Here the CDR3 DNA reads TGTGCCAGCAGCGTAAACAGGGATTCCTACGAGCAGTACTTC.

At least ten counts were recorded for this clone. DNA for the CDR3: TGTGCCAGCAGCACCGCCCGGTACGCACCTGGGGCCAACGTCCTGACTTTC. Its protein is CASSTARYAPGANVLTF. This chain connects TRBV7-2 to TRBJ2-6; D not certain. Germline loops: CDR1 SGHTA, CDR2 FQGNSA. There are 17 residues in the CDR3. The V and J ends lost 5 bases and 2 bases respectively, with 16 bases between them.

This chain joins TRBV12-3 or TRBV12-4 and TRBJ2-7, with D unclear. The CDR3 length is 11 residues. The V end lost 6 bases, the J end lost 6 bases, and 9 bases lay between the germline ends. The CDR3 DNA reads TGTGCCAGCAGCCAAGGCGGCGAGCAGTACTTC. This gives the protein CASSQGGEQYF.

The gene calls are TRBV7-2 and TRBJ2-7; TRBD2 is a possible D gene (6 bases). The CDR3 has 15 residues. V dropped 2 bases and J dropped 3 bases, with 14 bases sitting between them. Germline V gives CDR1 SGHTA, CDR2 FQGNSA. CDR3 sequence (DNA): TGTGCCAGCAGCTTAATGAAGGGACTTCTCTACGAGCAGTACTTC. Protein: CASSLMKGLLYEQYF.

This clone is a singleton in its sample. The chain links TRBV6-5 to TRBJ2-4; possible D gene TRBD2, 5 bases. Germline V gives CDR1 MNHEY, CDR2 SVGAGI. The CDR3 has 13 amino acids. V lost 10 bases and J lost 0, with 10 bases in between. CDR3 nucleotide sequence: TGTGCCACCAAAGGACTAGCCAAAAACATTCAGTACTTC. Its protein is CATKGLAKNIQYF.

This clone was seen a single time. The V and J genes are TRBV18 and TRBJ1-6; TRBD1 matches 8 bases. The junction had 11 bases not matched to a gene; V was cut back by 3 bases and J by 13 bases. CDR1 and CDR2 from the germline V gene are KGHSH and LQKENI. CDR3 size: 15 residues. CDR3: CASSPSGGQGAPLHF. The CDR3 region has the DNA TGTGCCAGCTCACCTTCGGGAGGACAGGGTGCTCCCCTCCACTTT.

The V call is TRBV12-3 or TRBV12-4, the J call TRBJ1-2, with D possibly matching TRBD1 (6 bases). The CDR3 is 12 residues long. V was cut by 5 bases and J by 3 bases, with 7 bases left in between. The CDR3 DNA follows: TGTGCCAGCAGTCGGACAGACTATGGCTACACCTTC. Translating gives CASSRTDYGYTF.

The rearrangement joins TRBV11-3 to TRBJ1-1; possible D gene TRBD1, 5 bases. CDR3 length equals 15 residues. V was trimmed by 1 base and J by 0 bases, leaving 9 bases between them. The germline CDR1 and CDR2 sequences are SGHNT and YENEEA. CDR3 amino acids: CASSLAGGLNTEAFF. As DNA, the CDR3 is TGTGCCAGCAGCTTAGCCGGGGGACTGAACACTGAAGCTTTCTTT.

Notes on this clone: The same CDR3 arises from other DNA sequences in this sample as well. The rearrangement joins TRBV19 to TRBJ2-1; 8 bases align to TRBD2. V shed 3 bases and J 5 bases; nucleotides not matched to a gene: 6. The CDR3 length is 15 residues. Germline V gives CDR1 LNHDA, CDR2 SQIVND (reference sequence). CDR3 DNA sequence: TGTGCCAGTAGTATGGGGCTAGCGGGTAACAATGAGCAGTTCTTC. This translates into CASSMGLAGNNEQFF. Complete variable domain (other parts from reference TRBV19 and TRBJ2-1): DGGITQSPKYLFRKEGQNVTLSCEQNLNHDAMYWYRQDPGQGLRLIYYSQIVNDFQKGDIAEGYSVSREKKESFPLTVTSAQKNPTAFYLCASSMGLAGNNEQFFGPGTRLTVL.

The chain carries TRBV27 and TRBJ1-2; maybe TRBD1 (6 bases). Trimming took 7 bases from V and 3 from J, leaving 15 bases between them. From germline, CDR1 is MNHEY and CDR2 SMNVEV (reference sequence). The CDR3 is 14 amino acids. The chain's CDR3 is CASTLRSGDYGYTF. The CDR3 DNA reads TGTGCCAGCACCCTTCGATCAGGGGACTATGGCTACACCTTC.

This clone occurred once. The rearrangement joins TRBV7-9 to TRBJ1-4; D gene ambiguous. This CDR3 is 18 amino acids long. CDR1 and CDR2 (germline): SEHNR, FQNEAQ (reference sequence). The V gene lost 5 bases and the J gene lost 2 bases, with 21 bases spanning the gap. Here the CDR3 DNA reads TGTGCCAGCAGCACTGACTCGGGAAATATGTGGACTAATGAAAAACTGTTTTTT. Protein product: CASSTDSGNMWTNEKLFF.

J is TRBJ2-7 and V is TRBV28; 11 positions agree with TRBD1. The germline V gene encodes CDR1 MDHEN and CDR2 SYDVKM. The CDR3 runs to 12 residues. V shed 6 bases and J 11 bases; nucleotides not matched to a gene: 6. CDR3: CASRWGQGVKYF. The CDR3 region has the DNA TGTGCCAGCAGGTGGGGACAGGGGGTGAAGTACTTC.

The chain links TRBV27 to TRBJ2-3; 7 bases fit TRBD2. In germline, CDR1 is MNHEY, CDR2 SMNVEV (reference sequence). This CDR3 has 16 residues. V dropped 4 bases and J dropped 1; count of bases not matched to a gene: 8. CDR3 sequence: CASSSWSGGRTDTQYF. CDR3 coding DNA: TGTGCCAGCAGTTCTTGGTCGGGAGGCCGCACAGATACGCAGTATTTT.

V gene TRBV19 combines with J gene TRBJ1-2, with 9 bases identical to TRBD1. Trimming cost V 11 bases and J 2 bases; bases outside gene matches: 6. The V gene's germline CDR1 is LNHDA and CDR2 SQIVND (reference sequence). The length of the CDR3 is 13 residues. The CDR3 nucleotides read TGTGCCGCAAGGACAGGGGTCAACTATGGCTACACCTTC. This gives the protein CAARTGVNYGYTF. Filled out from reference TRBV19 and TRBJ1-2, the complete variable domain reads DGGITQSPKYLFRKEGQNVTLSCEQNLNHDAMYWYRQDPGQGLRLIYYSQIVNDFQKGDIAEGYSVSREKKESFPLTVTSAQKNPTAFYLCAARTGVNYGYTFGSGTRLTVV.

This clone was counted a single time. The CDR3 spells CASSQESGTGSDTQYF. In nucleotides, the CDR3 is TGTGCCAGCAGCCAAGAGTCGGGGACAGGGTCAGATACGCAGTATTTT. The J gene is TRBJ2-3, the V gene TRBV14; TRBD1 aligns across 9 bases. From germline, CDR1 is SGHDN and CDR2 FVKESK. After removal of 0 bases from V and 4 bases from J, the junction contained 5 bases not matched to a gene. CDR3 length: 16 amino acids.

In nucleotides, the CDR3 is TGTGCCAGCTCGAGGACTAGCGGGATTACGGGCGAGCAGTACTTC. The encoded protein is CASSRTSGITGEQYF. V is TRBV18 and J is TRBJ2-7; 12 bases agree with TRBD2. The CDR3 spans 15 residues. Germline CDR1 reads KGHSH; CDR2 reads LQKENI. Trimming cost V 6 bases and J 6 bases; bases outside gene matches: 9.

The V gene is TRBV28, the J gene TRBJ1-2; no clear D gene. Germline V gene data show CDR1 as MDHEN and CDR2 as SYDVKM. The CDR3 runs 14 residues. Between the trimmed V and J ends, which lost 3 bases and 4 bases, there was a span of 12 bases. The CDR3 protein is CASSFRGRGYGYTF. In nucleotides, the CDR3 is TGTGCCAGCAGTTTTAGAGGGCGCGGCTATGGCTACACCTTC.

The V gene is TRBV19, the J gene TRBJ1-5; possibly TRBD1 for D (6 bases). Germline CDR1 LNHDA, CDR2 SQIVND (reference sequence). This CDR3 spans 16 amino acids. V gave up 9 bases and J gave up 5 bases, with 23 bases separating them. In DNA form, the CDR3 reads TGTGCCAGCCTTCGATCCCATAACAGGGTACATCAGCCCCAGCATTTT. Amino acids: CASLRSHNRVHQPQHF.